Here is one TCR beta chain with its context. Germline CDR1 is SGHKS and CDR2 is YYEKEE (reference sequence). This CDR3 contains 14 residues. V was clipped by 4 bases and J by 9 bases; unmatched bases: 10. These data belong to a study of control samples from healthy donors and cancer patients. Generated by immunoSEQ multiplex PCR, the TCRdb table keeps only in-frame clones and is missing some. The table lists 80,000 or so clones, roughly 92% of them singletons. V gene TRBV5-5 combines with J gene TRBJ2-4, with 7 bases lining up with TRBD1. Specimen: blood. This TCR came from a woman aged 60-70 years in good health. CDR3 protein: CASSPRDRAAIQYF. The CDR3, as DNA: TGTGCCAGCAGCCCAAGGGACAGAGCCGCCATTCAGTACTTC.